These 16 T cell receptor beta chains originate from one sample sequenced in a study of early T cells in non-severe SARS-CoV-2 infection. TCRdb reanalysed the 5' RACE reads using MiXCR and keeps one entry per CDR3 protein. The table lists roughly 80,000 distinct CDR3 sequences, roughly 9.4% of them singletons. Sequencing was performed on whole blood. Receptors were obtained from an adult who was a healthcare worker with PCR-confirmed SARS-CoV-2 infection or an uninfected control (not recorded which).

On this clonotype: A read error may explain this, as a much larger clone is one base away. V gene TRBV20-1 combines with J gene TRBJ1-1, with TRBD1 matching 7 bases. The CDR3 has 12 amino acids. Looked up from germline, CDR1 is DFQATT and CDR2 is SNEGSKA (reference sequence). CDR3 coding DNA: TGCAGAGCGACGACAGGGTACACTGAAGCTTTCTTT. It encodes CRATTGYTEAFF.

V gene TRBV11-2 combines with J gene TRBJ2-5; D is possibly TRBD1 or TRBD2 (5 bases each). The CDR3 spans 15 residues. V was clipped by 1 base and J by 4 bases, with 13 bases between them. In germline, CDR1 is SGHAT, CDR2 FQNNGV. The CDR3 nucleotides are TGTGCCAGCAGCTTAGTACGTTACGGGGCAGAGACCCAGTACTTC. The encoded protein is CASSLVRYGAETQYF.

This clonotype was detected ten times or more. This chain links TRBV28 with TRBJ2-7, with D unresolved. V lost 3 bases to trimming and J lost 6 bases, with 15 bases between them. There are 14 residues in the CDR3. Germline V gene lookup returns CDR1 MDHEN and CDR2 SYDVKM. CDR3 loop: CASSLMGGWTEQYF. CDR3 sequence (DNA): TGTGCCAGCAGTTTGATGGGTGGCTGGACCGAGCAGTACTTC. Drawing the rest from reference TRBV28 and TRBJ2-7, the complete variable domain is DVKVTQSSRYLVKRTGEKVFLECVQDMDHENMFWYRQDPGLGLRLIYFSYDVKMKEKGDIPEGYSVSREKKERFSLILESASTNQTSMYLCASSLMGGWTEQYFGPGTRLTVT.

This clonotype was seen at least ten times. V usage is TRBV20-1 and J usage is TRBJ2-3, with unresolved D. The V and J ends lost 2 bases and 2 bases respectively, with 23 bases between them. CDR1 and CDR2 from the germline V gene are DFQATT and SNEGSKA (reference sequence). CDR3 length equals 18 residues. The CDR3 sequence: CSARPKRLGSFFTDTQYF. In nucleotides, the CDR3 is TGCAGTGCTAGACCGAAACGGCTAGGAAGCTTTTTCACAGATACGCAGTATTTT.

V is TRBV6-1 and J is TRBJ2-1, with a weak D call TRBD1 (5 bases). The CDR3 is 15 residues long. Germline V gives CDR1 MNHNS, CDR2 SASEGT. Trimming removed 6 bases at V and 0 bases at J, with 12 bases between. The CDR3 protein is CASRDQGSSYNEQFF. Written as DNA, the CDR3 is TGTGCCAGCAGGGACCAGGGTAGCTCCTACAATGAGCAGTTCTTC.

The CDR3 DNA reads as TGTGCCACCAGCGGTTATAGCAATCAGCCCCAGCATTTT. Translated, it gives CATSGYSNQPQHF. The rearrangement uses TRBV15 and TRBJ1-5; D gene unclear. Trimming took off 5 bases at V and 0 bases at J, with 5 bases between the two ends. Germline assignment: CDR1 LNHNV and CDR2 YYDKDF (reference sequence). The CDR3 is 13 amino acids.

This clonotype was found a few times. The chain is built from TRBV27 and TRBJ2-4, with D perhaps given as TRBD1 or TRBD2 (6 bases each). V lost 5 bases, J lost 0 bases, and 20 bases lay in between. The germline V gene encodes CDR1 MNHEY and CDR2 SMNVEV (reference sequence). The CDR3 sequence is 18 residues long. CDR3 in amino acids: CASSPKIQGGIAKNIQYF. CDR3 nucleotide sequence: TGTGCCAGCAGTCCCAAAATACAGGGAGGTATAGCCAAAAACATTCAGTACTTC.

The V and J genes are TRBV12-3 or TRBV12-4 and TRBJ1-3; perhaps TRBD1 as D (5 bases). V lost 5 bases to trimming and J lost 2 bases, with 10 bases between them. The CDR3 spans 14 residues. The CDR3 spells CASSKTDTGNTIYF. CDR3 bases: TGTGCCAGCAGTAAGACAGATACTGGAAACACCATATATTTT.

In this sample, this clonotype turned up many times. The V call is TRBV5-1, the J call TRBJ2-7; 8 nucleotides match TRBD2. CDR1 and CDR2 (germline): SGHRS, YFSETQ. With V trimmed by 4 bases and J by 3 bases, 6 bases remained unmatched. The CDR3 is made up of 14 amino acids. In DNA form, the CDR3 reads TGCGCCAGCAGCCCGGGGGGGCAGTTCTACGAGCAGTACTTC. Translating gives CASSPGGQFYEQYF.

This clonotype appeared a few times. One end of the junction is discordant with germline, which a read error may explain. The chain joins TRBV24-1 to TRBJ1-2; no clear D. The CDR3 contains 12 residues. Per germline, CDR1 KGHDR and CDR2 SFDVKD. The CDR3 nucleotides read TGTGCCACCAGTGATGACTCCTATGACTACACCTTC. This translates into CATSDDSYDYTF.

In this sample, this clonotype turned up a few times. V usage is TRBV3-1 and J usage is TRBJ2-5; the match to TRBD1 covers 9 bases. The CDR3 has 13 amino acids. Trimming cost V 4 bases and J 5 bases; bases outside gene matches: 2. Per germline, CDR1 LGHDT and CDR2 YNNKEL (reference sequence). The chain's CDR3 is CASSLGTGETQYF. The CDR3 DNA reads as TGTGCCAGCAGCCTGGGGACAGGGGAGACCCAGTACTTC.

This clonotype was recorded many times. V usage is TRBV7-8 and J usage is TRBJ1-5; no reliable D call. V gave up 1 base and J gave up 4 bases, with 8 bases separating them. This CDR3 spans 14 amino acids. Germline V gives CDR1 SGHVS, CDR2 FQNEAQ. CDR3 DNA: TGTGCCAGCAGCTTAGGGGCAGCTAATCAGCCCCAGCATTTT. Its protein is CASSLGAANQPQHF.

The chain links TRBV11-2 to TRBJ2-5; 7 nucleotides agree with TRBD2. J gave up 5 bases and V 6 bases, and 9 bases lay outside the gene matches. Germline V CDR1 and CDR2: SGHAT, FQNNGV. The CDR3 has 14 residues. This CDR3 reads CASSGGSMGETQYF. In DNA, the CDR3 is TGTGCCAGCAGTGGCGGGAGTATGGGGGAGACCCAGTACTTC.

This clonotype was seen at least ten times. The chain combines TRBV5-4 with TRBJ2-5; 7 bases fit TRBD2. The germline V gene has CDR1 SGHNT and CDR2 YYREEE (reference sequence). The J segment lost 2 bases and the V segment lost 0 bases, leaving 10 bases of the junction unmatched. The CDR3 sequence is 17 residues long. The CDR3 is CASSLDGRPSGQETQYF. The CDR3 DNA is TGTGCCAGCAGCTTGGACGGTCGTCCTAGCGGACAAGAGACCCAGTACTTC. Drawing the rest from reference TRBV5-4 and TRBJ2-5, the complete variable domain is ETGVTQSPTHLIKTRGQQVTLRCSSQSGHNTVSWYQQALGQGPQFIFQYYREEENGRGNFPPRFSGLQFPNYSSELNVNALELDDSALYLCASSLDGRPSGQETQYFGPGTRLLVL.

The sample holds many counts of this clonotype. The chain recombines TRBV19 with TRBJ2-7; 10 bases are shared with TRBD2. The germline V gene encodes CDR1 LNHDA and CDR2 SQIVND (reference sequence). The CDR3 runs 15 residues. V lost 5 bases and J lost 4; bases outside the gene matches: 8. The CDR3 DNA is TGTGCCAGTAGTCTCCAAGCGGGAGGGCCTTACGAGCAGTACTTC. Its protein product is CASSLQAGGPYEQYF. The full variable domain, with the rest looked up from reference TRBV19 and TRBJ2-7, is DGGITQSPKYLFRKEGQNVTLSCEQNLNHDAMYWYRQDPGQGLRLIYYSQIVNDFQKGDIAEGYSVSREKKESFPLTVTSAQKNPTAFYLCASSLQAGGPYEQYFGPGTRLTVT.

The chain recombines TRBV28 with TRBJ2-1; 11 bases map to TRBD1. From germline, CDR1 is MDHEN and CDR2 SYDVKM. The CDR3 has 17 amino acids. The V gene end was trimmed by 5 bases and the J gene end by 2 bases; junction bases not matched to a gene: 8. CDR3 residues: CASSTEPGQGAYNEQFF. CDR3 bases: TGTGCCAGCAGTACTGAGCCGGGACAGGGGGCCTACAATGAGCAGTTCTTC.